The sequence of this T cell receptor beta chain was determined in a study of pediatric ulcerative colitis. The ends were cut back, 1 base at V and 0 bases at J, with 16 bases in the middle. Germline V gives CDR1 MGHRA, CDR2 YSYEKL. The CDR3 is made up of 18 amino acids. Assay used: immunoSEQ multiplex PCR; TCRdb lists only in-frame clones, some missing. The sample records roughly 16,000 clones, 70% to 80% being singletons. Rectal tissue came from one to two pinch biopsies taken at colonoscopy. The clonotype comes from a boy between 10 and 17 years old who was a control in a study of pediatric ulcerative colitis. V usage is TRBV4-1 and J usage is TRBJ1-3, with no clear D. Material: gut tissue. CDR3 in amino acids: CASSQVRVQVGSGNTIYF. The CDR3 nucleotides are TGCGCCAGCAGCCAAGTGAGGGTGCAAGTGGGCTCTGGAAACACCATATATTTT.